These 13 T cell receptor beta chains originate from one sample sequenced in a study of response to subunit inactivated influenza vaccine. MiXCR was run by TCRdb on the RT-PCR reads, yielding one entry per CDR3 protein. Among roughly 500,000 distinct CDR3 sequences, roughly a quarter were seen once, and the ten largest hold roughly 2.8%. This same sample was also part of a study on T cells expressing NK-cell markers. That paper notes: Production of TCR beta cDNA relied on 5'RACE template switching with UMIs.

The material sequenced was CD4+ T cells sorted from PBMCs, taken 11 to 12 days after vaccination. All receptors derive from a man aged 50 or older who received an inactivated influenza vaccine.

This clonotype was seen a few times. The CDR3 bases are TGTGCCAGCAGCCCCAGCTTGGTCGCCTACGAGCAGTACTTC. It specifies CASSPSLVAYEQYF. The V gene is TRBV7-2, the J gene TRBJ2-7, with D hard to call. This CDR3 region has 14 residues. Trimming removed 5 bases at V and 2 bases at J, with 13 bases between. Looked up from germline, CDR1 is SGHTA and CDR2 is FQGNSA.

For the CDR3, the DNA is TGTGCCAGCAGCCCCACCGGGGTTACACAGTTCTTC. Residues: CASSPTGVTQFF. The chain links TRBV12-3 or TRBV12-4 to TRBJ2-1, with D possibly being TRBD2 (5 bases). V lost 6 bases to trimming and J lost 13 bases, with 16 bases between them. The CDR3 is 12 amino acids.

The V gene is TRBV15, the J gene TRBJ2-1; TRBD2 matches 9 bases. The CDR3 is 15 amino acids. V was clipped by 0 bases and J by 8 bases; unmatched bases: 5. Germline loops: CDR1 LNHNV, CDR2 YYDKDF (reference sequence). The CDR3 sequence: CATSRDSGRGDEQFF. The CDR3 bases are TGTGCCACCAGCAGAGATAGCGGGAGAGGAGATGAGCAGTTCTTC.

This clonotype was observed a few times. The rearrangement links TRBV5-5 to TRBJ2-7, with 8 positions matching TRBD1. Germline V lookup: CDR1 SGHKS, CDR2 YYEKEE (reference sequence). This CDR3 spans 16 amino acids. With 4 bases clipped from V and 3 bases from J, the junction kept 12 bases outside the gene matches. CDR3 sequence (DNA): TGTGCCAGCAGCCTTGTCCCCGGGACAGGAAGCTACGAGCAGTACTTC. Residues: CASSLVPGTGSYEQYF. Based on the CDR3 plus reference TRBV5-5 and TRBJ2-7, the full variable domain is DAGVTQSPTHLIKTRGQQVTLRCSPISGHKSVSWYQQVLGQGPQFIFQYYEKEERGRGNFPDRFSARQFPNYSSELNVNALLLGDSALYLCASSLVPGTGSYEQYFGPGTRLTVT.

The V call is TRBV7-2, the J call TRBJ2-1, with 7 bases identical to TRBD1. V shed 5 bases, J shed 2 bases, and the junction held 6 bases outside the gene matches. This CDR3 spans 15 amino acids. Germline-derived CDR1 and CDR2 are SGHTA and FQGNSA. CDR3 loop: CASSARTGTYNEQFF. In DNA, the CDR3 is TGTGCCAGCAGCGCCCGGACAGGAACCTACAATGAGCAGTTCTTC. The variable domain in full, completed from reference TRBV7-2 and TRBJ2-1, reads GAGVSQSPSNKVTEKGKDVELRCDPISGHTALYWYRQSLGQGLEFLIYFQGNSAPDKSGLPSDRFSAERTGGSVSTLTIQRTQQEDSAVYLCASSARTGTYNEQFFGPGTRLTVL.

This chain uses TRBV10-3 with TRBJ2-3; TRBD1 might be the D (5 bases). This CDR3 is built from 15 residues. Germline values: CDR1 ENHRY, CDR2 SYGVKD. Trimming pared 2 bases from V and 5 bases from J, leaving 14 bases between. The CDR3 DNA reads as TGTGCCATCAGTGAGAAAGGGGCTGTCGGAGATACGCAGTATTTT. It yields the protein CAISEKGAVGDTQYF.

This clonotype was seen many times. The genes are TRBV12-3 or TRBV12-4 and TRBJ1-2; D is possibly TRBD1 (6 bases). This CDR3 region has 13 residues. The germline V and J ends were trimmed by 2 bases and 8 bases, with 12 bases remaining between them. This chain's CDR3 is CASSLTGSEGYTF. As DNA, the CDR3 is TGTGCCAGCAGTTTAACAGGGTCGGAAGGCTACACCTTC.

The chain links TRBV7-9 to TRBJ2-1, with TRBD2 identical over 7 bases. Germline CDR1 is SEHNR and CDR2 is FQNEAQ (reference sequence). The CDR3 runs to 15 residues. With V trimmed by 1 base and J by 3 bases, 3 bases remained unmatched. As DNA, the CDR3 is TGTGCCAGCAGCTTAGGGACTAGGGGCTACAATGAGCAGTTCTTC. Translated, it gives CASSLGTRGYNEQFF.

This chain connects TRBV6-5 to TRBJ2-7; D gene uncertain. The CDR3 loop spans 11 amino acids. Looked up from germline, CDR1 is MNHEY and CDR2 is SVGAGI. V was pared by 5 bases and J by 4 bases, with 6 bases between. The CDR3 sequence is CASSTEYEQYF. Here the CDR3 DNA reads TGTGCCAGCAGTACCGAATACGAGCAGTACTTC.

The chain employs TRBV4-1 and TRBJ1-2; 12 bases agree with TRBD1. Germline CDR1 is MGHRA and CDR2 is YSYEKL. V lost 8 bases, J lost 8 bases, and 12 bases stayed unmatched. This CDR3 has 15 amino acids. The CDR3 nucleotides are TGCGCCAGCCGTAACCCGGGACAGGGGGCGAGAGGCTACACCTTC. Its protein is CASRNPGQGARGYTF.

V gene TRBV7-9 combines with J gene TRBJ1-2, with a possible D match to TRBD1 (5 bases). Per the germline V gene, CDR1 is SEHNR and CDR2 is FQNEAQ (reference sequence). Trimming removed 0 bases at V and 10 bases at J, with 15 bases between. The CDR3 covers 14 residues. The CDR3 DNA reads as TGTGCCAGCAGCTTAGCCGGGGGACCCGCTGACTACACCTTC. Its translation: CASSLAGGPADYTF.

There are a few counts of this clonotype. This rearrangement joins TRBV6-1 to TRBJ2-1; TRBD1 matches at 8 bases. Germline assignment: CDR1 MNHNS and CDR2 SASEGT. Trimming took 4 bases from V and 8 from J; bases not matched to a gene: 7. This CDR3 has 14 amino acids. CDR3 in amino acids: CASSVTAGGYEQFF. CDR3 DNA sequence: TGTGCCAGCAGTGTTACTGCAGGGGGCTATGAGCAGTTCTTC.

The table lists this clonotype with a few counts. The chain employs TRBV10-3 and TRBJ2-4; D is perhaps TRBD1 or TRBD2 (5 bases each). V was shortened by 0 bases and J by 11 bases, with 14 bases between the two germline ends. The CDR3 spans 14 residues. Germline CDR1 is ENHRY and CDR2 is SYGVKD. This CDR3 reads CAISESWDAIVQYF. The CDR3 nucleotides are TGTGCCATCAGTGAGTCATGGGACGCGATCGTTCAGTACTTC.